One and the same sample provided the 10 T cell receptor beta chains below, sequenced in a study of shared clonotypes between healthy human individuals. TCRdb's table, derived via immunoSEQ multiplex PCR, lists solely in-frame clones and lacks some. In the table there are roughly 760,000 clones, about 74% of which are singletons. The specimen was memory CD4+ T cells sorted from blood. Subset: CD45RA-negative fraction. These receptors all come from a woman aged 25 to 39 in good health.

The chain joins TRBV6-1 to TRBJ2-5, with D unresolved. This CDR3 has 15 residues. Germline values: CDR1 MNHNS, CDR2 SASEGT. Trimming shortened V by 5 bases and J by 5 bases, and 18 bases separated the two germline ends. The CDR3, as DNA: TGTGCCAGCAGTCTGTTCGACGCACAGTACGAGACCCAGTACTTC. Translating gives CASSLFDAQYETQYF.

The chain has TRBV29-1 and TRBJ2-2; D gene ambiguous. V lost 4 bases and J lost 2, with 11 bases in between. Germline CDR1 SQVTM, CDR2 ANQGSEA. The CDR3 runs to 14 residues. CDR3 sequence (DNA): TGCAGCGTTGCTGTACAACTAAACACCGGGGAGCTGTTTTTT. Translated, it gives CSVAVQLNTGELFF.

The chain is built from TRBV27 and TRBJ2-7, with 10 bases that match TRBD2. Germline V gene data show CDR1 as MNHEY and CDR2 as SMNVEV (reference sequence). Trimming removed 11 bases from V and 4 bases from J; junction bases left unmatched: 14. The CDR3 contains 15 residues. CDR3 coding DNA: TGTGCCTCCCGGCGAGCGGGAGGGCCTAATTACGAGCAGTACTTC. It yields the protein CASRRAGGPNYEQYF.

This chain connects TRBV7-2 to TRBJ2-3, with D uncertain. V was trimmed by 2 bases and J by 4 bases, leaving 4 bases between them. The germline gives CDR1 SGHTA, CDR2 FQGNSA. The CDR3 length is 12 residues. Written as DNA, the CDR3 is TGTGCCAGCAGCTTACAGGCAGATACGCAGTATTTT. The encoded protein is CASSLQADTQYF.

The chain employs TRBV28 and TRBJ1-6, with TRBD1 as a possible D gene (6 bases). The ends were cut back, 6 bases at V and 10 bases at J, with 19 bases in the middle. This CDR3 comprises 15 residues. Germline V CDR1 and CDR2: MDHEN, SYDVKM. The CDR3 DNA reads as TGTGCCAGCAGCCCACAGGGCCTTGATCAGTCACCCCTCCACTTT. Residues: CASSPQGLDQSPLHF.

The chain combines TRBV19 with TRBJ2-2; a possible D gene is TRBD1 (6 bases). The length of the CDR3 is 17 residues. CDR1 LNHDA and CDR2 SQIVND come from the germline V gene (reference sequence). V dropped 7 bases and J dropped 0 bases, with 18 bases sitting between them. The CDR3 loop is CASTKGREGANTGELFF. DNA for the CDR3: TGTGCCAGTACCAAAGGGAGAGAGGGGGCGAACACCGGGGAGCTGTTTTTT.

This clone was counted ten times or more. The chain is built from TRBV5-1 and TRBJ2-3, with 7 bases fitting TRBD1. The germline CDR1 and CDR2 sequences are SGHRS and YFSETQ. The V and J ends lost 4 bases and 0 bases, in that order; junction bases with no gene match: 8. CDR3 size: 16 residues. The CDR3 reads CASSPGTEISTDTQYF. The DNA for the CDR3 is TGCGCCAGCAGCCCAGGGACAGAGATAAGCACAGATACGCAGTATTTT.

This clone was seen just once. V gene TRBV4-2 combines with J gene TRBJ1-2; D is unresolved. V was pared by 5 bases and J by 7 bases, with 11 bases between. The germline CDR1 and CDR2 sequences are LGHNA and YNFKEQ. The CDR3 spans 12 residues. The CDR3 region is CASSFGEGGYTF. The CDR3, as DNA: TGTGCCAGCAGCTTCGGGGAGGGTGGCTACACCTTC.

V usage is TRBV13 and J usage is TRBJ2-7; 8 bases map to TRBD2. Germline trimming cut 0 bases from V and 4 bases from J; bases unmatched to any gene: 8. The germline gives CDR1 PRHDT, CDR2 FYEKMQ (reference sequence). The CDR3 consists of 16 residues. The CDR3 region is CASSLGREGKIYEQYF. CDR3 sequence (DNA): TGTGCCAGCAGCTTAGGCCGGGAGGGTAAAATTTACGAGCAGTACTTC.

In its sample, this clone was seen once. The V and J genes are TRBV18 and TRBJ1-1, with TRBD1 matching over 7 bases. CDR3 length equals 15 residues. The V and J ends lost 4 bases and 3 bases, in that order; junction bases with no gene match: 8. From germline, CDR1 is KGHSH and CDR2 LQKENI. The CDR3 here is CASSHIKGADTEAFF. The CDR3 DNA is TGTGCCAGCTCACACATCAAGGGGGCTGACACTGAAGCTTTCTTT.